The clone carrying this T cell receptor (beta chain) appeared a few times. This entry comes from a study of T-cell memory formation after mild COVID-19. Each CDR3 protein is one row after TCRdb ran MiXCR on the 5' RACE reads. In the table there are some 300,000 distinct CDR3 sequences, roughly a fifth of which are singletons. The receptor was isolated from a man between 18 and 29 years old who had mild COVID-19 (a few samples of this study predate the infection). Cell type and time point are not known. Sequencing was done on a sample of PBMCs or a T cell subset sorted from them (not recorded which).

The CDR3, as DNA: TGCGCCAGCAGCTTGTTGGCTAGCGGGGGCCCTGGGGAGACCCAGTACTTC. It is translated as CASSLLASGGPGETQYF. V and J are TRBV5-1 and TRBJ2-5; 10 positions agree with TRBD2. Germline CDR1 is SGHRS and CDR2 is YFSETQ. The CDR3 extends over 17 amino acids. Trimming took 1 base from V and 5 from J; bases not matched to a gene: 11. Supplemented by reference TRBV5-1 and TRBJ2-5, the full variable domain reads KAGVTQTPRYLIKTRGQQVTLSCSPISGHRSVSWYQQTPGQGLQFLFEYFSETQRNKGNFPGRFSGRQFSNSRSEMNVSTLELGDSALYLCASSLLASGGPGETQYFGPGTRLLVL.